These T cell receptor beta chains were read from a single sample in a study of cytomegalovirus exposure and HLA in healthy donors. Sequencing used immunoSEQ multiplex PCR; TCRdb keeps in-frame clones, though not all of them. Among about 200,000 clones, roughly 85% were seen once, and the ten largest hold around 2%. The sample taken for sequencing was PBMCs. Receptors were obtained from a man between 18 and 29 years old in good health and CMV-seronegative. Each CDR3 is given with its conserved first and last residue. Each record gives: clone size, J gene, V gene, D gene, CDR3 length, CDR3 protein, CDR3 DNA. A D gene is named only where the DNA matches it firmly. Clone size is not always given. Where it is, it says once, few, many or a class for expanded clones.

size: .; J: TRBJ1-1; V: TRBV6-5; D: .; length: 14; CDR3: CASSSFTGTTEAFF; DNA: TGTGCCAGCAGCTCCTTTACAGGGACCACTGAAGCTTTCTTT
size: few; J: TRBJ2-1; V: TRBV4-3; D: .; length: 15; CDR3: CASSQGAGPSNEQFF; DNA: TGCGCCAGCAGCCAAGGGGCAGGTCCCTCCAATGAGCAGTTCTTC
size: .; J: TRBJ1-1; V: TRBV27; D: .; length: 14; CDR3: CASSTTGPSTEAFF; DNA: TGTGCCAGCAGTACGACAGGCCCGTCGACTGAAGCTTTCTTT
size: few; J: TRBJ2-7; V: TRBV7-9; D: .; length: 12; CDR3: CASSSLSYEQYF; DNA: TGTGCCAGCAGCTCACTCTCCTACGAGCAGTACTTC
size: .; J: TRBJ2-5; V: TRBV7-9; D: .; length: 15; CDR3: CASSLDQGGGETQYF; DNA: TGTGCCAGCAGCTTAGATCAGGGAGGGGGAGAGACCCAGTACTTC
size: .; J: TRBJ1-6; V: TRBV4-3; D: TRBD1; length: 15; CDR3: CASSPGTGLNSPLHF; DNA: TGCGCCAGCAGCCCGGGGACAGGGCTCAATTCACCCCTCCACTTT
size: few; J: TRBJ2-3; V: TRBV30; D: .; length: 12; CDR3: CAWFSGTDTQYF; DNA: TGTGCCTGGTTTTCAGGCACAGATACGCAGTATTTT
size: .; J: TRBJ2-1; V: TRBV7-8; D: TRBD2; length: 15; CDR3: CASSLAGGLSYEQFF; DNA: TGTGCCAGCAGCTTGGCGGGGGGCTTATCGTATGAGCAGTTCTTC
size: .; J: TRBJ1-1; V: TRBV6-5; D: .; length: 15; CDR3: CASSYGYRERTEAFF; DNA: TGTGCCAGCAGTTACGGATACAGGGAACGAACTGAAGCTTTCTTT
size: .; J: TRBJ2-3; V: TRBV4-3; D: TRBD2; length: 15; CDR3: CASSQDPSGTDTQYF; DNA: TGCGCCAGCAGCCAAGACCCTAGCGGGACAGATACGCAGTATTTT
size: .; J: TRBJ1-6; V: TRBV7-2; D: .; length: 13; CDR3: CASSLDRSTPLHF; DNA: TGTGCCAGCAGCTTAGACAGGTCGACACCCCTCCACTTT
size: .; J: TRBJ1-5; V: TRBV10-2; D: TRBD1; length: 14; CDR3: CASSPGQASQPQHF; DNA: TGCGCCAGCAGTCCAGGACAGGCTAGTCAGCCCCAGCATTTT
size: .; J: TRBJ1-1; V: TRBV6-1; D: TRBD1; length: 15; CDR3: CASSWTGTINTEAFF; DNA: TGTGCCAGCAGTTGGACAGGGACCATTAACACTGAAGCTTTCTTT
size: .; J: TRBJ2-7; V: TRBV4-3; D: TRBD1; length: 15; CDR3: CASSHRQGGDYEQYF; DNA: TGCGCCAGCAGCCACCGACAGGGTGGGGACTACGAGCAGTACTTC
size: .; J: TRBJ1-5; V: TRBV5-8; D: TRBD1; length: 15; CDR3: CASSLANRGDQPQHF; DNA: TGTGCCAGCAGCTTGGCCAACAGGGGTGATCAGCCCCAGCATTTT
size: .; J: TRBJ2-3; V: TRBV27; D: TRBD2; length: 15; CDR3: CASSHLAGVGDTQYF; DNA: TGTGCCAGCAGTCATCTAGCGGGAGTTGGAGATACGCAGTATTTT
size: .; J: TRBJ1-2; V: TRBV6-1; D: .; length: 14; CDR3: CASSEWQGFYGYTF; DNA: TGTGCCAGCAGTGAATGGCAGGGGTTTTATGGCTACACCTTC
size: .; J: TRBJ1-2; V: TRBV19; D: .; length: 15; CDR3: CASTPREGPLYGYTF; DNA: TGTGCCAGTACCCCAAGGGAGGGACCGCTCTATGGCTACACCTTC
size: .; J: TRBJ1-2; V: TRBV7-7; D: .; length: 19; CDR3: CASSFNSDRLPDSNYGYTF; DNA: TGTGCTAGCAGCTTTAATTCCGACAGATTACCGGATAGTAACTATGGCTACACCTTC
size: .; J: TRBJ2-2; V: TRBV29-1; D: TRBD1; length: 13; CDR3: CSVGQGVTGELFF; DNA: TGCAGCGTAGGACAGGGTGTCACCGGGGAGCTGTTTTTT
size: few; J: TRBJ1-1; V: TRBV5-8; D: .; length: 17; CDR3: CASSPGQTRPRVTEAFF; DNA: TGTGCCAGCAGCCCCGGACAGACTCGCCCTCGGGTCACTGAAGCTTTCTTT
size: .; J: TRBJ1-4; V: TRBV7-2; D: TRBD1; length: 14; CDR3: CASSFGTGNEKLFF; DNA: TGTGCCAGCAGCTTCGGGACAGGGAATGAAAAACTGTTTTTT
size: .; J: TRBJ2-2; V: TRBV6-5; D: .; length: 13; CDR3: CASSPGDTGELFF; DNA: TGTGCCAGCAGTCCCGGTGACACCGGGGAGCTGTTTTTT
size: .; J: TRBJ2-1; V: TRBV19; D: .; length: 13; CDR3: CASSQRPLNEQFF; DNA: TGTGCCAGTAGTCAGAGGCCTTTGAATGAGCAGTTCTTC
size: .; J: TRBJ2-1; V: TRBV7-9; D: .; length: 13; CDR3: CASSAPPGQPMFF; DNA: TGTGCCAGCAGCGCACCTCCGGGACAACCGATGTTCTTC
size: few; J: TRBJ2-1; V: TRBV19; D: TRBD2; length: 14; CDR3: CASRGGLAEGEQFF; DNA: TGTGCCAGTCGCGGCGGACTAGCGGAGGGGGAGCAGTTCTTC
size: .; J: TRBJ2-2; V: TRBV5-5; D: .; length: 14; CDR3: CASSSGIATGELFF; DNA: TGTGCCAGCAGCTCCGGGATCGCCACCGGGGAGCTGTTTTTT
size: once; J: TRBJ2-5; V: TRBV5-4; D: .; length: 13; CDR3: CASSWANQETQYF; DNA: TGTGCCAGCAGCTGGGCCAACCAAGAGACCCAGTACTTC
size: few; J: TRBJ1-2; V: TRBV5-8; D: .; length: 11; CDR3: CASSLGRLATF; DNA: TGTGCCAGCAGCTTGGGCAGACTAGCCACCTTC
size: .; J: TRBJ2-5; V: TRBV4-1; D: TRBD1; length: 14; CDR3: CASSLDRGRETQYF; DNA: TGCGCCAGCAGCCTAGACAGGGGACGGGAGACCCAGTACTTC
size: few; J: TRBJ2-2; V: TRBV27; D: .; length: 13; CDR3: CASSSQYTGELFF; DNA: TGTGCCAGCAGTTCACAGTACACCGGGGAGCTGTTTTTT
size: .; J: TRBJ2-2; V: TRBV29-1; D: TRBD1; length: 16; CDR3: CSVAHKTGVSAGELFF; DNA: TGCAGCGTCGCCCACAAGACAGGGGTCTCGGCCGGGGAGCTGTTTTTT
size: once; J: TRBJ2-1; V: TRBV30; D: TRBD2; length: 13; CDR3: CAWRLLAGVEQFF; DNA: TGTGCCTGGAGATTGCTAGCGGGAGTTGAGCAGTTCTTC
size: .; J: TRBJ1-1; V: TRBV19; D: .; length: 12; CDR3: CASTLGSQKAFF; DNA: TGTGCCAGTACCCTCGGGTCACAAAAGGCTTTCTTT
size: .; J: TRBJ2-3; V: TRBV11-2; D: .; length: 14; CDR3: CASSLAGSTDTQYF; DNA: TGTGCCAGCAGCTTGGCGGGGAGCACAGATACGCAGTATTTT
size: .; J: TRBJ2-7; V: TRBV27; D: .; length: 13; CDR3: CASRGAYPYEQYF; DNA: TGTGCCAGCAGGGGAGCGTACCCCTACGAGCAGTACTTC
size: few; J: TRBJ1-2; V: TRBV18; D: TRBD1; length: 14; CDR3: CASSPSGQGHGYTF; DNA: TGTGCCAGCTCACCATCGGGACAGGGGCATGGCTACACCTTC
size: .; J: TRBJ1-2; V: TRBV4-2; D: .; length: 12; CDR3: CASSDGGGGYTF; DNA: TGTGCCAGCAGCGACGGGGGGGGTGGCTACACCTTC
size: .; J: TRBJ2-7; V: TRBV4-1; D: .; length: 14; CDR3: CASSQDGWRYEQYF; DNA: TGCGCCAGCAGCCAAGACGGATGGAGGTACGAGCAGTACTTC
size: .; J: TRBJ1-2; V: TRBV7-8; D: TRBD1; length: 15; CDR3: CASRGYGQGAQGYTF; DNA: TGTGCCAGCAGGGGATATGGACAGGGGGCGCAGGGCTACACCTTC
size: .; J: TRBJ2-4; V: TRBV19; D: TRBD1; length: 16; CDR3: CASSRQGGQAKNIQYF; DNA: TGTGCCAGTAGTCGACAGGGGGGCCAGGCCAAAAACATTCAGTACTTC
size: .; J: TRBJ2-3; V: TRBV10-3; D: TRBD1; length: 14; CDR3: CAITTGTGTDTQYF; DNA: TGTGCCATTACAACCGGGACAGGGACAGATACGCAGTATTTT
size: .; J: TRBJ2-1; V: TRBV19; D: TRBD2; length: 13; CDR3: CASSRDYYNEQFF; DNA: TGTGCCAGTAGTAGGGACTACTACAATGAGCAGTTCTTC
size: .; J: TRBJ2-7; V: TRBV5-1; D: .; length: 11; CDR3: CASSRGHEQYF; DNA: TGCGCCAGCAGCCGGGGTCACGAGCAGTACTTC
size: .; J: TRBJ2-1; V: TRBV25-1; D: TRBD1; length: 13; CDR3: CASSPTGQGLQFF; DNA: TGTGCCAGCAGTCCTACCGGACAGGGCCTTCAGTTCTTC
size: .; J: TRBJ1-6; V: TRBV9; D: .; length: 17; CDR3: CASSPQQDLSYNSPLHF; DNA: TGTGCCAGCAGCCCGCAACAGGACCTCTCCTATAATTCACCCCTCCACTTT